This T cell receptor beta chain was sequenced during a study of tumor T cells in aggressive B-cell lymphoma. The CDR3 consists of 15 residues. In germline, CDR1 is MGHRA, CDR2 YSYEKL. The germline V and J ends were trimmed by 2 bases and 0 bases, with 10 bases remaining between them. Libraries were prepared by immunoSEQ multiplex PCR; TCRdb keeps only in-frame clonotypes and omits some of them. The sample gives 950 to 1,500 clones, roughly 88% of which show up once; 14% to 15% is in the top ten. The receptor was derived from an adult with diffuse large B cell lymphoma. The sample was tumor tissue. J is TRBJ1-2 and V is TRBV4-1; unclear D gene. The CDR3 sequence: CASSQSIRANYGYTF. CDR3 nucleotide sequence: TGCGCCAGCAGCCAATCTATCCGTGCTAACTATGGCTACACCTTC.